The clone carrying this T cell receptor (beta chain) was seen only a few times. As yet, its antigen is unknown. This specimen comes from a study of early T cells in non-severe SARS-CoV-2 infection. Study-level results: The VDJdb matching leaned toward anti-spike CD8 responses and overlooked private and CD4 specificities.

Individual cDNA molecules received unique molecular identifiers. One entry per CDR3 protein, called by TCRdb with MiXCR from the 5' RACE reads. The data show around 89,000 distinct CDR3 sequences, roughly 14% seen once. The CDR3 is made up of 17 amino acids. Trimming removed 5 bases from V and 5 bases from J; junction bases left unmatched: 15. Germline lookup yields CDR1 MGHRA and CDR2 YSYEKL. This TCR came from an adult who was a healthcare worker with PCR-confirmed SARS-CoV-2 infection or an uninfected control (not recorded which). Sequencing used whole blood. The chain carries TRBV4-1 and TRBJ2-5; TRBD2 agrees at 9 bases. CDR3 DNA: TGCGCCAGCAGCGTTAGCGGGGGCAACCGAGGTCTGGAGACCCAGTACTTC. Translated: CASSVSGGNRGLETQYF.